This T cell receptor beta chain was profiled in a study of T cell repertoires in cytomegalovirus infection. For the study at large: Recently identified HLA-C-restricted and well-studied HLA-B-restricted CMV epitopes were used. It was the public TCR beta signatures that indicated both CMV infection and matching HLA type.

TCRdb analysed the reads with MiXCR anew, one entry per CDR3 protein. This table has roughly 920,000 distinct CDR3 sequences, about 33% appearing once. Trimming took 5 bases from V and 5 from J, leaving 8 bases between them. Germline V gene data show CDR1 as PRHDT and CDR2 as FYEKMQ (reference sequence). The CDR3 contains 12 residues. In the case of this clonotype: Its antigen is not identified.

Study-level findings and limits: There were carriers of CMV plus the relevant HLA, and cumulative public TCR beta family frequency identified them.

The receptor was derived from a human donor in good health (CMV status not recorded). Some clones in this sample may be carry-over from other donors' samples. The sample consisted of cultured CD8+ T cells from PBMCs, taken from culture after CMV antigen stimulation. The rearrangement uses TRBV13 and TRBJ2-3; no reliable D call. The CDR3 is CASSLWVDTQYF. The CDR3 region has the DNA TGTGCCAGCAGCCTATGGGTAGATACGCAGTATTTT.